Each of the 27 T cell receptor beta chains below was sequenced from the same sample in a study of shared clonotypes between healthy human individuals. TCRdb keeps only in-frame clones here, not all; method: immunoSEQ multiplex PCR. The profile shows roughly 2.2 million clones, over 90% of them singletons. The sample was naive CD4+ T cells from PBMCs. The sample's subset: CD45RA+ positively selected. The receptors originated from a young man in good health. Some clones in this sample may be carry-over from other donors' samples.

The rearrangement joins TRBV27 to TRBJ2-6; a possible D gene is TRBD1 (6 bases). The CDR3 extends over 17 amino acids. V dropped 3 bases and J dropped 0 bases, with 12 bases sitting between them. Germline values: CDR1 MNHEY, CDR2 SMNVEV (reference sequence). The CDR3 coding sequence is TGTGCCAGCAGTTTCAAACTCAGGGGCTCTGGGGCCAACGTCCTGACTTTC. Translating gives CASSFKLRGSGANVLTF. Full variable domain (remainder filled in from reference TRBV27 and TRBJ2-6): EAQVTQNPRYLITVTGKKLTVTCSQNMNHEYMSWYRQDPGLGLRQIYYSMNVEVTDKGDVPEGYKVSRKEKRNFPLILESPSPNQTSLYFCASSFKLRGSGANVLTFGAGSRLTVL.

The rearrangement joins TRBV15 to TRBJ1-1; D gene uncertain. Germline CDR1 is LNHNV and CDR2 is YYDKDF (reference sequence). With 6 bases removed from V and 0 bases from J, the gap between germline ends came to 20 bases. The CDR3 has 17 residues. CDR3 protein: CATSTTERGSMNTEAFF. The CDR3 bases are TGTGCCACCAGTACCACAGAGCGGGGTTCTATGAACACTGAAGCTTTCTTT.

The chain is built from TRBV7-2 and TRBJ2-1; 9 bases match TRBD2. With V trimmed by 0 bases and J by 4 bases, 4 bases remained unmatched. Per germline, CDR1 SGHTA and CDR2 FQGNSA. This CDR3 region has 16 residues. The CDR3 reads CASSLAGTSRYNEQFF. Here the CDR3 DNA reads TGTGCCAGCAGCTTAGCGGGGACTAGCCGTTACAATGAGCAGTTCTTC.

The V and J genes are TRBV6-5 and TRBJ2-7; weak D call: TRBD1 (5 bases). The CDR3 has 12 residues. Germline V gene data show CDR1 as MNHEY and CDR2 as SVGAGI. V dropped 4 bases and J dropped 7 bases, with 11 bases sitting between them. This CDR3 reads CASSSGPGEQYF. The CDR3, as DNA: TGTGCCAGCAGTTCAGGCCCAGGGGAGCAGTACTTC.

This chain joins TRBV29-1 and TRBJ1-1; TRBD1 matches 7 bases. The CDR3 length is 12 residues. CDR1 is SQVTM, CDR2 ANQGSEA, per germline. V trimming: 4 bases; J trimming: 10 bases; junction bases outside the gene matches: 9. The CDR3 protein is CSVGGQVIGAFF. CDR3 DNA sequence: TGCAGCGTTGGTGGACAGGTAATAGGAGCTTTCTTT.

V is TRBV7-9 and J is TRBJ2-1; D might be TRBD1 (6 bases). CDR1 and CDR2 (germline): SEHNR, FQNEAQ (reference sequence). V was cut by 1 base and J by 8 bases, with 12 bases left in between. The CDR3 has 14 amino acids. CDR3 in amino acids: CASSLVAGADEQFF. DNA of the CDR3: TGTGCCAGCAGCTTAGTAGCAGGGGCCGATGAGCAGTTCTTC.

Only one count was recorded for this clone. The chain employs TRBV4-1 and TRBJ2-1; 9 nucleotides agree with TRBD2. The CDR3 totals 16 residues. Germline V gene data show CDR1 as MGHRA and CDR2 as YSYEKL. With 4 bases clipped from V and 12 bases from J, the junction kept 16 bases outside the gene matches. CDR3 nucleotides: TGCGCCAGCAGCCTCCGGGCGGGAGGGGAGCAACCTCCGCAGTTCTTC. This sequence encodes CASSLRAGGEQPPQFF.

The CDR3 loop is CASSLDRGPNSIQYF. CDR3 coding DNA: TGTGCCAGCAGCCTCGACAGGGGCCCTAATAGCATTCAGTACTTC. The chain has TRBV11-3 and TRBJ2-4; 8 bases line up with TRBD1. The length of the CDR3 is 15 residues. After removal of 5 bases from V and 9 bases from J, the junction contained 12 bases not matched to a gene. The V gene's germline CDR1 is SGHNT and CDR2 YENEEA.

The V call is TRBV2, the J call TRBJ2-5, with TRBD2 matching over 9 bases. With 3 bases clipped from V and 2 bases from J, the junction kept 4 bases outside the gene matches. Per the germline V gene, CDR1 is SNHLY and CDR2 is FYNNEI. The CDR3 covers 15 residues. In nucleotides, the CDR3 is TGTGCCAGCAGTGAGGGTAGCGGGAGACAAGAGACCCAGTACTTC. As protein: CASSEGSGRQETQYF.

This clone was detected once. The CDR3 is CASMEGYSNQPQHF. DNA of the CDR3: TGCGCCAGCATGGAAGGATATAGCAATCAGCCCCAGCATTTT. This chain uses TRBV5-1 with TRBJ1-5, with D unresolved. The V end lost 6 bases, the J end lost 0 bases, and 10 bases lay between the germline ends. The germline CDR1 and CDR2 sequences are SGHRS and YFSETQ. CDR3 length: 14 residues.

The chain is built from TRBV7-2 and TRBJ2-6, with D maybe TRBD1 (6 bases). Trimming took 3 bases from V and 0 from J, leaving 12 bases between them. The CDR3 contains 17 residues. The germline CDR1 and CDR2 sequences are SGHTA and FQGNSA. DNA for the CDR3: TGTGCCAGCAGCTTTGGGGGCCCCTACTCTGGGGCCAACGTCCTGACTTTC. It codes for CASSFGGPYSGANVLTF.

V and J are TRBV5-1 and TRBJ1-1; possibly TRBD1 for D (5 bases). The CDR3 has 15 amino acids. Trimming pared 2 bases from V and 10 bases from J, leaving 21 bases between. CDR1 and CDR2 from the germline V gene are SGHRS and YFSETQ. CDR3 coding DNA: TGCGCCAGCAGCTTATCTTGGCGAGGTGCAAGGGGAGCTTTCTTT. Residues: CASSLSWRGARGAFF.

The chain employs TRBV12-5 and TRBJ2-3, with D possibly TRBD1 on 6 matching bases. The CDR3 extends over 18 amino acids. V was shortened by 2 bases and J by 0 bases, with 18 bases between the two germline ends. Germline CDR1 is LGHNT and CDR2 is FRNRAP. CDR3 in DNA: TGTGCTAGTGGTTTGCCCCAGGACAGTACTAAGAGCACAGATACGCAGTATTTT. This gives the protein CASGLPQDSTKSTDTQYF. Full variable domain (rest looked up from reference TRBV12-5 and TRBJ2-3): DARVTQTPRHKVTEMGQEVTMRCQPILGHNTVFWYRQTMMQGLELLAYFRNRAPLDDSGMPKDRFSAEMPDATLATLKIQPSEPRDSAVYFCASGLPQDSTKSTDTQYFGPGTRLTVL.

The gene calls are TRBV29-1 and TRBJ2-7; 11 bases are shared with TRBD1. Germline-derived CDR1 and CDR2 are SQVTM and ANQGSEA. With 6 bases clipped from V and 4 bases from J, the junction kept 8 bases outside the gene matches. The length of the CDR3 is 14 residues. CDR3 in amino acids: CSVASGDRGYEQYF. DNA for the CDR3: TGCAGCGTAGCCTCCGGGGACAGGGGGTACGAGCAGTACTTC.

This clone has just one count. V and J are TRBV4-3 and TRBJ2-3; tentative D call: TRBD2 (5 bases). This CDR3 has 15 residues. Trimming cost V 0 bases and J 2 bases, with 9 bases left between them. Per germline, CDR1 LGHNA and CDR2 YSLEER. In DNA form, the CDR3 reads TGCGCCAGCAGCCAAGACCGGAGGAACACAGATACGCAGTATTTT. Translating it yields CASSQDRRNTDTQYF.

The V gene is TRBV28, the J gene TRBJ2-1; 8 positions agree with TRBD2. The ends lost 1 base at V and 2 bases at J; junction bases unmatched: 4. This CDR3 region has 16 residues. The germline V gene has CDR1 MDHEN and CDR2 SYDVKM. CDR3 sequence (DNA): TGTGCCAGCAGTTTATCAGCGGGAGCAGCCTACAATGAGCAGTTCTTC. It is translated as CASSLSAGAAYNEQFF.

The chain carries TRBV9 and TRBJ1-2; TRBD1 matches 10 bases. Trimming removed 0 bases from V and 7 bases from J; junction bases left unmatched: 6. This CDR3 has 15 residues. From germline, CDR1 is SGDLS and CDR2 YYNGEE. The CDR3 nucleotides are TGTGCCAGCAGCGTAGACGACAGGGGGCTTTCTGGCTACACCTTC. Residues: CASSVDDRGLSGYTF. The full variable domain, its missing parts supplied by reference TRBV9 and TRBJ1-2, is DSGVTQTPKHLITATGQRVTLRCSPRSGDLSVYWYQQSLDQGLQFLIQYYNGEERAKGNILERFSAQQFPDLHSELNLSSLELGDSALYFCASSVDDRGLSGYTFGSGTRLTVV.

The chain combines TRBV5-1 with TRBJ2-5, with TRBD1 as a possible D gene (7 bases). Trimming removed 0 bases at V and 3 bases at J, with 15 bases between. In germline, CDR1 is SGHRS, CDR2 YFSETQ. This CDR3 comprises 16 residues. Here the CDR3 reads CASSLAPRGEEETQYF. For the CDR3, the DNA is TGCGCCAGCAGCTTGGCCCCCAGGGGGGAGGAAGAGACCCAGTACTTC.

The chain combines TRBV23-1 with TRBJ2-7, with TRBD1 matching 9 bases. TRBV23-1 is noted as an ORF with a role that remains uncertain. V dropped 4 bases and J dropped 3; count of bases not matched to a gene: 4. The length of the CDR3 is 14 residues. In nucleotides, the CDR3 is TGCGCCAGCAGTCGAGGGACAGGGATCTACGAGCAGTACTTC. It specifies CASSRGTGIYEQYF.

This CDR3 reads CASSPSQGGNEQYF. CDR3 nucleotides: TGTGCCAGCTCACCGAGCCAAGGGGGTAACGAGCAGTACTTC. The chain joins TRBV18 to TRBJ2-7, with a tentative D call TRBD1 (6 bases). There are 14 residues in the CDR3. V was cut by 3 bases and J by 5 bases, with 14 bases left in between. CDR1 is KGHSH and CDR2 is LQKENI in the germline V gene.

This clone was observed once. The chain employs TRBV7-7 and TRBJ1-2; D possibly corresponds to TRBD1 (5 bases). CDR1 SSHAT and CDR2 FNYEAQ come from the germline V gene (reference sequence). The CDR3 is 14 residues long. Trimming cost V 5 bases and J 8 bases, with 18 bases left between them. As DNA, the CDR3 is TGTGCCAGCAGCCCACTACGGGGGTTGGGGGGCTACACCTTC. This sequence encodes CASSPLRGLGGYTF.

With respect to this clone: Other DNA sequences within the sample encode an identical CDR3. The chain is built from TRBV18 and TRBJ2-5; 9 bases agree with TRBD2. The V segment lost 6 bases and the J segment 2 bases; nucleotides outside the gene matches: 10. CDR1 KGHSH and CDR2 LQKENI come from the germline V gene. The CDR3 extends over 16 amino acids. The CDR3 coding sequence is TGTGCCAGCTCCTCTGTTGGAGCGGGAGGACAAGAGACCCAGTACTTC. It specifies CASSSVGAGGQETQYF.

This clone was observed a single time. This chain connects TRBV19 to TRBJ1-1, with a tentative D call TRBD1 (5 bases). Germline CDR1 is LNHDA and CDR2 is SQIVND (reference sequence). The V and J ends lost 2 bases and 0 bases respectively, with 25 bases between them. This CDR3 region has 20 residues. CDR3 DNA sequence: TGTGCCAGTAGTATACGCAGGGCTGGTTCACTATCCCCACTGAACACTGAAGCTTTCTTT. This translates into CASSIRRAGSLSPLNTEAFF.

The rearrangement links TRBV2 to TRBJ2-7; D possibly corresponds to TRBD1 (6 bases). Germline V gene lookup returns CDR1 SNHLY and CDR2 FYNNEI. The CDR3 is 14 residues long. Trimming took off 3 bases at V and 3 bases at J, with 12 bases between the two ends. Here the CDR3 DNA reads TGTGCCAGCAGTGAGCAGGGGAAGGGCTACGAGCAGTACTTC. This translates into CASSEQGKGYEQYF.

The V gene is TRBV27, the J gene TRBJ2-2; no firm D call. The CDR3 covers 15 residues. V lost 1 base, J lost 1 base, and 7 bases lay in between. Germline V gene data show CDR1 as MNHEY and CDR2 as SMNVEV (reference sequence). As DNA, the CDR3 is TGTGCCAGCAGTTTATGGCGGAGGAACACCGGGGAGCTGTTTTTT. It is translated as CASSLWRRNTGELFF.

The gene calls are TRBV4-1 and TRBJ2-3; D unresolved. CDR1 is MGHRA and CDR2 is YSYEKL in the germline V gene. The V end lost 1 base, the J end lost 5 bases, and 22 bases lay between the germline ends. The CDR3 runs 18 residues. CDR3 DNA: TGCGCCAGCAGCCAAGTCGGTATCGGCACCATGTCGGGAGATACGCAGTATTTT. This gives the protein CASSQVGIGTMSGDTQYF.

V is TRBV15 and J is TRBJ2-6; D unresolved. The CDR3 loop spans 14 amino acids. Germline loops: CDR1 LNHNV, CDR2 YYDKDF (reference sequence). The V and J ends lost 3 bases and 0 bases respectively, with 3 bases between them. The CDR3 loop is CATSSPSGANVLTF. DNA of the CDR3: TGTGCCACCAGCAGCCCCTCTGGGGCCAACGTCCTGACTTTC.